This paragraph reports one T cell receptor (beta chain). This record belongs to a study of technical replicates of blood from a few donors. This CDR3 region has 13 residues. Per the germline V gene, CDR1 is LNHDA and CDR2 is SQIVND (reference sequence). Trimming took off 5 bases at V and 5 bases at J, with 10 bases between the two ends. TCRdb keeps only in-frame clones here, not all; method: immunoSEQ multiplex PCR. The sample holds tens of thousands of clones, roughly 96% seen once. The gene calls are TRBV19 and TRBJ1-5; a possible D gene is TRBD1 (5 bases). This receptor was identified in a human donor in good health. The sequencing input was T cells isolated from PBMCs. The CDR3 region is CASSWTPYQPQHF. CDR3 nucleotides: TGTGCCAGTAGTTGGACACCCTATCAGCCCCAGCATTTT.